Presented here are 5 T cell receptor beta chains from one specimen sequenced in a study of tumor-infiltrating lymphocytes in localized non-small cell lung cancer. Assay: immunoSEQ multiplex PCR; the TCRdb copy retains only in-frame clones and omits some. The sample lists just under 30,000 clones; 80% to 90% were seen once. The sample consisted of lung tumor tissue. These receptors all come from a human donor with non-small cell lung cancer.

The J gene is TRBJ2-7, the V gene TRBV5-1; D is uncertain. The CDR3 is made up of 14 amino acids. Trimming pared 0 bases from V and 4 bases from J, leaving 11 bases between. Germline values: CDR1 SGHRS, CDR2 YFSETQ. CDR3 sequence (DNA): TGCGCCAGCAGCTTGGACGGGTCCTCGTACGAGCAGTACTTC. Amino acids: CASSLDGSSYEQYF.

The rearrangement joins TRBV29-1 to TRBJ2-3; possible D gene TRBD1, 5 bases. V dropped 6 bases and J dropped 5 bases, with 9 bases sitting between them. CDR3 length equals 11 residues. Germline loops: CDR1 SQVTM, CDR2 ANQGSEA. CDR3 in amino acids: CSVGHRDTQYF. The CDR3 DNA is TGCAGCGTGGGGCATAGAGATACGCAGTATTTT.

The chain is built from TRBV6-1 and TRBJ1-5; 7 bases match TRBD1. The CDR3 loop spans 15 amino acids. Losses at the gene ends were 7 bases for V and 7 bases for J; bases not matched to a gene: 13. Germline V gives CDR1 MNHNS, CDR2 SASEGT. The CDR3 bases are TGTGCCAGCAACGACAGGGCTCAGGGAGTACAGCCCCAGCATTTT. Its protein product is CASNDRAQGVQPQHF.

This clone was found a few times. DNA of the CDR3: TGTGCCAGCAGGGACAGGTGGGCCTACGAGCAGTACTTC. This translates into CASRDRWAYEQYF. The genes are TRBV6-5 and TRBJ2-7; 7 bases fit TRBD1. The germline gives CDR1 MNHEY, CDR2 SVGAGI. J gave up 2 bases and V 6 bases, and 4 bases lay outside the gene matches. This CDR3 region has 13 residues.

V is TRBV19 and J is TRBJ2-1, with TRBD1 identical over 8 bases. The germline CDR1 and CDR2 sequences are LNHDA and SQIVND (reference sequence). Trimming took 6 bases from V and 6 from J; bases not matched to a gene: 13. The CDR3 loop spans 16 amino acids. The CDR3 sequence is CASRLGQGGGLNEQFF. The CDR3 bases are TGTGCCAGTAGACTTGGACAGGGTGGAGGGCTCAATGAGCAGTTCTTC. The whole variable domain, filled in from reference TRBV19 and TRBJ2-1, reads DGGITQSPKYLFRKEGQNVTLSCEQNLNHDAMYWYRQDPGQGLRLIYYSQIVNDFQKGDIAEGYSVSREKKESFPLTVTSAQKNPTAFYLCASRLGQGGGLNEQFFGPGTRLTVL.